The sequence of this T cell receptor beta chain was determined in a study of blood T cell repertoires in COVID-19. Germline values: CDR1 MNHEY, CDR2 SVGAGI. After removal of 6 bases from V and 6 bases from J, the junction contained 1 base not matched to a gene. The CDR3 has 12 residues. This table comes from immunoSEQ multiplex PCR, and its TCRdb copy is limited to in-frame clones, with some not included. The sample contains fewer than 600,000 clones, more than 75% of which appear only once. Material for sequencing was PBMCs or T cells enriched from blood (not recorded which). This TCR was recovered from a woman in her thirties or forties who had recovered from COVID-19. The V gene is TRBV6-5, the J gene TRBJ2-3; TRBD1 agrees at 9 bases. DNA for the CDR3: TGTGCCAGCAGGGGGACAGGGGATACGCAGTATTTT. Its protein product is CASRGTGDTQYF.